These T cell receptor beta chains were read from a single sample in a study of cytomegalovirus exposure and HLA in healthy donors. Only in-frame clones appear in the TCRdb table, and some are missing; sequencing was by immunoSEQ multiplex PCR. The sample holds around 250,000 clones; about 90% are singletons and the top ten take just over 3%. The sample was PBMCs. Source of these receptors: a woman aged 25 to 39 in good health and CMV-seronegative. The CDR3 runs from the conserved cysteine through the conserved F or W. The order of the fields is V gene, clone size, D gene, J gene, CDR3 DNA, CDR3 protein. The D gene is left open where the match is weak. Not all rows give a size; the values are once, few, many and, for expanded clones, a class.

v_call: TRBV2
clone_size: NA
d_call: NA
j_call: TRBJ2-7
cdr3_nt: TGTGCCAGCAGCCCGGGACACATAAACTCCTACGAGCAGTACTTC
cdr3_aa: CASSPGHINSYEQYF

v_call: TRBV19
clone_size: NA
d_call: TRBD2
j_call: TRBJ2-1
cdr3_nt: TGTGCCAGTAACGACTTGGCGGGAGTCTTAAATGAGCAGTTCTTC
cdr3_aa: CASNDLAGVLNEQFF

v_call: TRBV7-9
clone_size: NA
d_call: NA
j_call: TRBJ2-7
cdr3_nt: TGTGCCAGCAGCTTAGCGGGTGACAACTACGAGCAGTACTTC
cdr3_aa: CASSLAGDNYEQYF

v_call: TRBV4-1
clone_size: NA
d_call: NA
j_call: TRBJ1-4
cdr3_nt: TGCGCCAGCAGCCAGCCCGGCAGGGCTAGGGCAACTAATGAAAAACTGTTTTTT
cdr3_aa: CASSQPGRARATNEKLFF

v_call: TRBV6-5
clone_size: NA
d_call: NA
j_call: TRBJ2-3
cdr3_nt: TGTGCCACCCAACATGTTCCTGACACAGATACGCAGTATTTT
cdr3_aa: CATQHVPDTDTQYF

v_call: TRBV19
clone_size: NA
d_call: NA
j_call: TRBJ2-1
cdr3_nt: TGTGCCAGTAGTATTTCCGCGTTAAACAATGAGCAGTTCTTC
cdr3_aa: CASSISALNNEQFF

v_call: TRBV28
clone_size: NA
d_call: TRBD1
j_call: TRBJ1-3
cdr3_nt: TGTGCCAGCAGCCCCGGGACAGGAGCTGGAAACACCATATATTTT
cdr3_aa: CASSPGTGAGNTIYF

v_call: TRBV2
clone_size: NA
d_call: TRBD1
j_call: TRBJ1-2
cdr3_nt: TGTGCCAGCAGCGCGACAGGGTTGGACTATGGCTACACCTTC
cdr3_aa: CASSATGLDYGYTF

v_call: TRBV14
clone_size: NA
d_call: TRBD2
j_call: TRBJ2-1
cdr3_nt: TGTGCCAGCAGCCACGCTAGCGGGAGTTCAGAGTTCTTC
cdr3_aa: CASSHASGSSEFF

v_call: TRBV30
clone_size: NA
d_call: NA
j_call: TRBJ1-1
cdr3_nt: TGTGCCTGGAGTCTTCGGGGGAACACTGAAGCTTTCTTT
cdr3_aa: CAWSLRGNTEAFF

v_call: TRBV11-3
clone_size: once
d_call: NA
j_call: TRBJ2-3
cdr3_nt: TGTGCCAGCAGCTTAGGAGGGCAAGATACGCAGTATTTT
cdr3_aa: CASSLGGQDTQYF

v_call: TRBV1
clone_size: NA
d_call: NA
j_call: TRBJ2-1
cdr3_nt: TGCACCAGCAGCCAGGTACGAGGCGGGACCAGCTCCTACAATGAGCAGTTCTTC
cdr3_aa: CTSSQVRGGTSSYNEQFF

v_call: TRBV27
clone_size: NA
d_call: NA
j_call: TRBJ1-1
cdr3_nt: TGTGCCAGCAGACACCCCCTTGGAGAAGCTTTCTTT
cdr3_aa: CASRHPLGEAFF

v_call: TRBV27
clone_size: NA
d_call: TRBD2
j_call: TRBJ2-2
cdr3_nt: TGTGCCAGCAGTTTTTTGACCCCCGGGAGGGGCTCTGGCGGGGAGCTGTTTTTT
cdr3_aa: CASSFLTPGRGSGGELFF

v_call: TRBV11-3
clone_size: NA
d_call: NA
j_call: TRBJ2-3
cdr3_nt: TGTGCCAGCAGCTTGGCCTCCCGGGGGGCCGGCACAGATACGCAGTATTTT
cdr3_aa: CASSLASRGAGTDTQYF

v_call: TRBV27
clone_size: NA
d_call: NA
j_call: TRBJ2-7
cdr3_nt: TGTGCCAGCAGTTTATATACGGGACGGGGCTACGAGCAGTACTTC
cdr3_aa: CASSLYTGRGYEQYF

v_call: TRBV7-8
clone_size: NA
d_call: TRBD2
j_call: TRBJ2-2
cdr3_nt: TGTGCCAGCAGCCCCGGACTAGTTTGGAACGGGGAGCTGTTTTTT
cdr3_aa: CASSPGLVWNGELFF

v_call: TRBV7-2
clone_size: NA
d_call: NA
j_call: TRBJ2-6
cdr3_nt: TGTGCCAGCAGCTTACTCCAGGGGATGGGCTCTGGGGCCAACGTCCTGACTTTC
cdr3_aa: CASSLLQGMGSGANVLTF

v_call: TRBV11-2
clone_size: NA
d_call: TRBD2
j_call: TRBJ2-7
cdr3_nt: TGTGCCAGCAGCACATCTAGCGGCCGCGCGGTTGAGCAGTACTTC
cdr3_aa: CASSTSSGRAVEQYF

v_call: TRBV14
clone_size: once
d_call: NA
j_call: TRBJ1-1
cdr3_nt: TGTGCCAGCAGCCTGGGGGTAGGCACTGAAGCTTTCTTT
cdr3_aa: CASSLGVGTEAFF

v_call: TRBV7-9
clone_size: NA
d_call: TRBD1
j_call: TRBJ1-5
cdr3_nt: TGTGCCAGCAGCTTAGCCGAACAGGACAGGGGATACAATCAGCCCCAGCATTTT
cdr3_aa: CASSLAEQDRGYNQPQHF

v_call: TRBV29-1
clone_size: NA
d_call: TRBD2
j_call: TRBJ2-7
cdr3_nt: TGCAGCGTTGATTCTAGCGGGAGCTCCTACGAGCAGTACTTC
cdr3_aa: CSVDSSGSSYEQYF

v_call: TRBV5-1
clone_size: NA
d_call: NA
j_call: TRBJ1-5
cdr3_nt: TGCGCCAGCAGCTTGGGGCCCAGCAATCAGCCCCAGCATTTT
cdr3_aa: CASSLGPSNQPQHF

v_call: TRBV27
clone_size: once
d_call: NA
j_call: TRBJ1-2
cdr3_nt: TGTGCCAGCAGTTTACTCGGGAACTATGGCTACACCTTC
cdr3_aa: CASSLLGNYGYTF

v_call: TRBV2
clone_size: NA
d_call: TRBD2
j_call: TRBJ2-1
cdr3_nt: TGTGCCAGCAGTGAATTGGGACTAGCGGGAGACTCCTACAATGAGCAGTTCTTC
cdr3_aa: CASSELGLAGDSYNEQFF

v_call: TRBV11-3
clone_size: NA
d_call: NA
j_call: TRBJ1-2
cdr3_nt: TGTGCCAGCAGCAGTGGGTTCAAGACCTATGGCTACACCTTC
cdr3_aa: CASSSGFKTYGYTF

v_call: TRBV20-1
clone_size: NA
d_call: NA
j_call: TRBJ2-7
cdr3_nt: TGCAGTGCTGACAGTTCCTACGAGCAGTACTTC
cdr3_aa: CSADSSYEQYF

v_call: TRBV10-3
clone_size: NA
d_call: NA
j_call: TRBJ2-7
cdr3_nt: TGTGCCATCAGTGAGTCTAGGGACGGATCCTACGAGCAGTACTTC
cdr3_aa: CAISESRDGSYEQYF

v_call: TRBV7-9
clone_size: NA
d_call: NA
j_call: TRBJ1-1
cdr3_nt: TGTGCCAGCAGCCCAGACCCCAACCGAAACACTGAAGCTTTCTTT
cdr3_aa: CASSPDPNRNTEAFF

v_call: TRBV18
clone_size: NA
d_call: NA
j_call: TRBJ1-1
cdr3_nt: TGTGCCAGCTGGCGGACCGGGGTGCCTGAAGCTTTCTTT
cdr3_aa: CASWRTGVPEAFF